The clone carrying this T cell receptor (beta chain) has only a few counts. Its target is unknown. V lost 3 bases and J lost 0; bases outside the gene matches: 8. Germline lookup yields CDR1 DFQATT and CDR2 SNEGSKA (reference sequence). The CDR3 has 16 amino acids. MiXCR, run by TCRdb on the RT-PCR reads, gives a single entry per CDR3 protein. The repertoire holds under 200,000 distinct CDR3 sequences, approximately 12% seen once, with roughly 40% in the top ten. The entry originates in a study of response to subunit inactivated influenza vaccine. Study results and caveats: A suggestion made by the authors is that each seasonal influenza vaccination recruits few new T cells.

The specimen was CD8+ T cells sorted from PBMCs, collected less than 25 months after vaccination. This sequence originates from a man aged 45 to 70 who received an inactivated influenza vaccine. The chain employs TRBV20-1 and TRBJ1-5; 7 positions match TRBD1. CDR3 nucleotide sequence: TGCAGTGCTAGCTCTTACAGGGGTCATAGCAATCAGCCCCAGCATTTT. It translates to CSASSYRGHSNQPQHF.